This TCR beta chain was sequenced in a study of blood T cell repertoires in COVID-19. Looking at the study overall: T cells, B-cell-depleted T cells, or PBMCs supplied cDNA or gDNA.

Sequencing was performed with immunoSEQ multiplex PCR; in TCRdb, only in-frame clones are kept and a portion is missing. The table has tens of thousands of clones, more than 70% seen once; the top ten hold approximately 12%. Germline CDR1 and CDR2: SGHTA and FQGNSA. V lost 1 base to trimming and J lost 2 bases, with 14 bases between them. The length of the CDR3 is 16 residues. The V and J genes are TRBV7-2 and TRBJ2-5; tentative D call: TRBD2 (7 bases). The sequence came from a man between 70 and 80 years old with active COVID-19. Sequences were obtained from peripheral blood. CDR3 bases: TGTGCCAGCAGCTTAGTAGGGCGGGGGCGTCAAGAGACCCAGTACTTC. Its protein is CASSLVGRGRQETQYF.